Below, 3 T cell receptor beta chains from the same sample are listed, as sequenced in a study of T cell changes during pregnancy in multiple sclerosis. This table comes from immunoSEQ multiplex PCR, and its TCRdb copy is limited to in-frame clones, with some not included. The sample yields approximately 100,000 clones, 94% seen once. Sequencing used peripheral blood, obtained before pregnancy. The receptors stem from a female donor with multiple sclerosis, enrolled in a pregnancy study.

The J gene is TRBJ2-5, the V gene TRBV6-1; D unresolved. The CDR3 totals 11 residues. Trimming took off 8 bases at V and 0 bases at J, with 4 bases between the two ends. CDR1 is MNHNS and CDR2 is SASEGT in the germline V gene. The CDR3 DNA follows: TGTGCCAGCCGGGACCAAGAGACCCAGTACTTC. Amino acid sequence: CASRDQETQYF.

A word on this clone: This specimen includes other DNA sequences encoding the same CDR3. The chain combines TRBV9 with TRBJ1-3, with 8 bases aligning to TRBD1. Germline values: CDR1 SGDLS, CDR2 YYNGEE. The CDR3 is made up of 14 amino acids. V dropped 4 bases and J dropped 8; count of bases not matched to a gene: 8. Written as DNA, the CDR3 is TGTGCCAGCAGCTCGGGACAGGCGGGGGACACCATATATTTT. Protein sequence: CASSSGQAGDTIYF.

The chain employs TRBV6-5 and TRBJ2-7; 10 bases fit TRBD2. Germline V gene lookup returns CDR1 MNHEY and CDR2 SVGAGI. The V gene end was trimmed by 2 bases and the J gene end by 5 bases; junction bases not matched to a gene: 6. The CDR3 runs 15 residues. CDR3: CASSYRLAGVHEQYF. Written as DNA, the CDR3 is TGTGCCAGCAGTTACCGCCTAGCGGGAGTCCACGAGCAGTACTTC.